A selection of T cell receptor beta chains follows, all from one sample in a study of cytomegalovirus exposure and HLA in healthy donors. This table comes from immunoSEQ multiplex PCR, and its TCRdb copy is limited to in-frame clones, with some not included. This table has about 240,000 clones, 80% to 85% appearing once. The sequenced material came from PBMCs. These receptors were collected from a woman aged 55-75 years in good health and CMV-seropositive. Both conserved end residues are part of each CDR3. D genes are given only for firm matches. Not all rows give a size; the values are once, few, many and, for expanded clones, a class.

length	size	D	V	J	CDR3
14	few	TRBD2	TRBV6-1	TRBJ2-7	CASSESGEGHEQYF
14	-	-	TRBV19	TRBJ2-7	CASRIGLTSDEQYF
17	-	TRBD1	TRBV15	TRBJ2-5	CATSRFGQGRGQETQYF
12	-	-	TRBV5-1	TRBJ2-1	CASGDIYNEQFF
13	once	TRBD1	TRBV27	TRBJ1-1	CASSRTGGVLAFF
15	-	-	TRBV5-1	TRBJ1-1	CASSLVGRQNTEAFF
15	-	-	TRBV7-9	TRBJ2-1	CASSKTNRVNNEQFF
17	-	TRBD1	TRBV7-9	TRBJ1-2	CSSSFPTGTESSYGYTF
14	-	TRBD2	TRBV6-6	TRBJ2-7	CASRPLAGGGEQYF
14	-	TRBD2	TRBV28	TRBJ2-2	CASSLAGGAGELFF
12	-	-	TRBV10-3	TRBJ1-5	CATSGADQPQHF
14	-	-	TRBV10-3	TRBJ1-3	CAISKDFSGNTIYF
12	-	TRBD2	TRBV2	TRBJ2-5	CASRLAGGPQYF
16	-	TRBD1	TRBV18	TRBJ1-1	CASSPRQGGTNTEAFF
18	-	TRBD2	TRBV9	TRBJ2-4	CASSVGGGGSGRRNIQYF
16	-	TRBD1	TRBV6-1	TRBJ1-1	CASSEALDRVNTEAFF
17	-	TRBD1	TRBV25-1	TRBJ1-2	CASSETGTGPFHYGYTF
14	-	-	TRBV10-1	TRBJ2-3	CASSVGADTDTQYF
15	-	-	TRBV19	TRBJ2-3	CASSISVLATDTQYF
15	-	TRBD1	TRBV2	TRBJ2-1	CASSSRDSLNNEQFF
15	few	TRBD1	TRBV5-1	TRBJ1-2	CASSFGQGGNYGYTF
10	few	-	TRBV2	TRBJ2-5	CASRDETQYF
14	-	-	TRBV6-1	TRBJ1-2	CASSDNTGNYGYTF
14	-	-	TRBV14	TRBJ2-3	CASSQYRATDTQYF
14	-	TRBD2	TRBV6-1	TRBJ2-7	CASSVDGRDYEQYF
15	-	TRBD2	TRBV4-1	-	CASSQRLAVPLEQYF
15	-	-	TRBV19	TRBJ2-3	CASSIAGSRTDTQYF
16	-	TRBD2	TRBV5-1	TRBJ2-3	CASSLGTSGSSDTQYF
13	-	-	TRBV29-1	TRBJ2-7	CSVVRGVAYEQYF
17	-	TRBD2	TRBV4-1	TRBJ2-5	CASSQGLAGDGRETQYF
17	-	TRBD2	TRBV13	TRBJ2-2	CASSLGGTSGYTGELFF